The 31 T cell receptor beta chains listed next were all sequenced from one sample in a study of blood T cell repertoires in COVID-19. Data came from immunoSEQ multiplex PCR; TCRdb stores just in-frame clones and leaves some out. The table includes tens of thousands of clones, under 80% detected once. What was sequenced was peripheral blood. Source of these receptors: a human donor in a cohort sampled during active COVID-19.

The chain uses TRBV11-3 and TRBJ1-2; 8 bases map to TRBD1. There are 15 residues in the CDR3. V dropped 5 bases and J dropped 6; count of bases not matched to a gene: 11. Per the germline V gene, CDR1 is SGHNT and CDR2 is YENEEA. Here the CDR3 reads CASSTRDRLIDGYTF. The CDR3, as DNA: TGTGCCAGCAGCACCCGGGACAGGTTGATTGATGGCTACACCTTC.

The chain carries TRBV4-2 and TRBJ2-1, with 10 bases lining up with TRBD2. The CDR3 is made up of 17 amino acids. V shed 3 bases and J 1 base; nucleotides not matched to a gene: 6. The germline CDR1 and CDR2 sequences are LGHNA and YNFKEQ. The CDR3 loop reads CASSHPSGRGSYNEQFF. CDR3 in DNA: TGTGCCAGCAGCCATCCAAGCGGGAGGGGGTCCTACAATGAGCAGTTCTTC.

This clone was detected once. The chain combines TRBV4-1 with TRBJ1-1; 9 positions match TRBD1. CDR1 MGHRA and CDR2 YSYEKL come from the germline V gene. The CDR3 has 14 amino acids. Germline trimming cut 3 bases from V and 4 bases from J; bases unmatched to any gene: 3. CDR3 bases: TGCGCCAGCAGCCACGACAGGGGGTCCACTGAAGCTTTCTTT. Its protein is CASSHDRGSTEAFF.

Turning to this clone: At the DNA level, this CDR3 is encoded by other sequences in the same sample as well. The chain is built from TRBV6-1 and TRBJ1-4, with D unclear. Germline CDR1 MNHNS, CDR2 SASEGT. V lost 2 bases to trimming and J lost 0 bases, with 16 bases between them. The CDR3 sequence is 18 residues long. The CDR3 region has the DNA TGTGCCAGCAGTGAACGCGAACTCTTATTAACAACTAATGAAAAACTGTTTTTT. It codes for CASSERELLLTTNEKLFF.

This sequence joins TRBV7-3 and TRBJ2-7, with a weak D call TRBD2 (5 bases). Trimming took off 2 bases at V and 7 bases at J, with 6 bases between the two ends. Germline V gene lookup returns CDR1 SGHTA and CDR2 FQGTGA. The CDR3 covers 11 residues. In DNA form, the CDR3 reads TGTGCCAGCAGCTTATCGGGGGAGCAGTACTTC. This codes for CASSLSGEQYF. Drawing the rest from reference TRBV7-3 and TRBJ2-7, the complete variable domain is GAGVSQTPSNKVTEKGKYVELRCDPISGHTALYWYRQSLGQGPEFLIYFQGTGAADDSGLPNDRFFAVRPEGSVSTLKIQRTERGDSAVYLCASSLSGEQYFGPGTRLTVT.

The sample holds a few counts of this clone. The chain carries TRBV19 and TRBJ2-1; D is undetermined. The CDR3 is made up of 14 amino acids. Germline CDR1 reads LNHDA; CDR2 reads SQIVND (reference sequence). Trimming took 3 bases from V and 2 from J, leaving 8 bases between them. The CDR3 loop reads CASSMGPTYNEQFF. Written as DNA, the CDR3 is TGTGCCAGTAGTATGGGCCCCACCTACAATGAGCAGTTCTTC.

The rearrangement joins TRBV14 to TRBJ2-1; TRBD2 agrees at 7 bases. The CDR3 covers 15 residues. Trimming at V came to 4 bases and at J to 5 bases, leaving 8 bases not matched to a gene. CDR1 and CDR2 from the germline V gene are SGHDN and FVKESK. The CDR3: CASSPRGGLHNEQFF. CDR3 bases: TGTGCCAGCAGCCCTCGGGGAGGGTTGCACAATGAGCAGTTCTTC.

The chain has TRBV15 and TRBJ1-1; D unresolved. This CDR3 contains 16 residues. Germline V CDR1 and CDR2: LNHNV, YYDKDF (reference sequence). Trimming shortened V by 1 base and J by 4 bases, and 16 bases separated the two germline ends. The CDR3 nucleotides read TGTGCCACCAGCAGAGTGTATGCGCCCGGGAGCACTGAAGCTTTCTTT. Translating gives CATSRVYAPGSTEAFF.

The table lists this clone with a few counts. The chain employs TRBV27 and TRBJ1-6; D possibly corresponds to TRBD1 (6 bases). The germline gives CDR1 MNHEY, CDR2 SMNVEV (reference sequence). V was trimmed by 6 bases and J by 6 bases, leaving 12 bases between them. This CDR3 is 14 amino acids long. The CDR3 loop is CASSPRTANSPLHF. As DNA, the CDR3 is TGTGCCAGCAGCCCTAGGACAGCTAATTCACCCCTCCACTTT.

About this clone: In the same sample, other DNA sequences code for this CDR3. CDR3: CATSDQRTDRVTFYNEQFF. DNA for the CDR3: TGTGCCACCAGTGACCAAAGAACGGACAGGGTCACGTTCTACAATGAGCAGTTCTTC. V gene TRBV24-1 combines with J gene TRBJ2-1, with 8 bases matching TRBD1. The V gene's germline CDR1 is KGHDR and CDR2 SFDVKD. V trimming: 4 bases; J trimming: 3 bases; junction bases outside the gene matches: 16. The CDR3 extends over 19 amino acids.

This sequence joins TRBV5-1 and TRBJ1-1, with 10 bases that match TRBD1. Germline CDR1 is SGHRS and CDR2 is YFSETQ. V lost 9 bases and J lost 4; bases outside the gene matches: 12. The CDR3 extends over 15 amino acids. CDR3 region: CATTTGGLGATEAFF. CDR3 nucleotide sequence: TGCGCCACCACGACAGGGGGCTTGGGGGCCACTGAAGCTTTCTTT.

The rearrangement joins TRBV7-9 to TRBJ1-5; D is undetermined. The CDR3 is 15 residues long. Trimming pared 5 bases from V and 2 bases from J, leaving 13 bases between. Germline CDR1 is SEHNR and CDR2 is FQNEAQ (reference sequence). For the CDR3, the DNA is TGTGCCAGCAGCCCGGGCGGAGGAGGCAATCAGCCCCAGCATTTT. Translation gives CASSPGGGGNQPQHF.

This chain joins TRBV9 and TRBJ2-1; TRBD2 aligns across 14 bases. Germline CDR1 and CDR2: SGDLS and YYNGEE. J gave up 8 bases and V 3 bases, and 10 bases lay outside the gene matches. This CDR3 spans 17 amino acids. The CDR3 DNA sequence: TGTGCCAGCAGCGCCCGGAGACTAGCGGGGGGGAGCGATGAGCAGTTCTTC. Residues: CASSARRLAGGSDEQFF.

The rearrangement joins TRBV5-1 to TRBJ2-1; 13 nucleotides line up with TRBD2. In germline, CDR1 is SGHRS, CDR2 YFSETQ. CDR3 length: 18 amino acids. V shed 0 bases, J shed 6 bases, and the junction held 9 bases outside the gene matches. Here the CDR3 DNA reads TGCGCCAGCAGCTTGGCGGAGACTAGCGGGAGGCCCTTCAATGAGCAGTTCTTC. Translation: CASSLAETSGRPFNEQFF.

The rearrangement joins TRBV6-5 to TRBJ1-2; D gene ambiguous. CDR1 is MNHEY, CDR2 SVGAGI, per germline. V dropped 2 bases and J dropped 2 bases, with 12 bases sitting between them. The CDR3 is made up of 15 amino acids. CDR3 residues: CASSYRGSENYGYTF. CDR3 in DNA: TGTGCCAGCAGTTACCGTGGGTCGGAGAACTATGGCTACACCTTC.

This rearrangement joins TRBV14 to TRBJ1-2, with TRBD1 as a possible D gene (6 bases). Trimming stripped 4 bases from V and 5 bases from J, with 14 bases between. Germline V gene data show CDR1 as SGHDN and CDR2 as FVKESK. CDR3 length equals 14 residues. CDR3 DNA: TGTGCCAGCAGCCCCAAGACAGGATTTTATGGCTACACCTTC. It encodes CASSPKTGFYGYTF. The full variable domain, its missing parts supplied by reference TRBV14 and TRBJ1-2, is EAGVTQFPSHSVIEKGQTVTLRCDPISGHDNLYWYRRVMGKEIKFLLHFVKESKQDESGMPNNRFLAERTGGTYSTLKVQPAELEDSGVYFCASSPKTGFYGYTFGSGTRLTVV.

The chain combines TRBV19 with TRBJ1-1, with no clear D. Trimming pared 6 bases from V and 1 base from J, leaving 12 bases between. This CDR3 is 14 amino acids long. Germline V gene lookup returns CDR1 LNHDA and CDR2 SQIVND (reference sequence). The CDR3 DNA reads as TGTGCCAGTAGCGACTTTCGGGGGAACACTGAAGCTTTCTTT. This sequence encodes CASSDFRGNTEAFF.

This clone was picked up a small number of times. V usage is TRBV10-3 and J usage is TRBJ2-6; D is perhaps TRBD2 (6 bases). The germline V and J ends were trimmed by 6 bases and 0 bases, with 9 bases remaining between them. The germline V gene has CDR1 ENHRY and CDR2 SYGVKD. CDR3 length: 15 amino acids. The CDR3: CAIRDGSSGANVLTF. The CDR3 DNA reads TGTGCCATCAGGGACGGGAGCTCTGGGGCCAACGTCCTGACTTTC.

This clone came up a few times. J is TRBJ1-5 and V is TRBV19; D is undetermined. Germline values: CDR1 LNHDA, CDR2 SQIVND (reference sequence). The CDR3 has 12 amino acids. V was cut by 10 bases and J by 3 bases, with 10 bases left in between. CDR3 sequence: CATSVFNQPQHF. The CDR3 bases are TGTGCCACCTCCGTGTTCAATCAGCCCCAGCATTTT. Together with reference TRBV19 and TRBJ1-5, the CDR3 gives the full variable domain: DGGITQSPKYLFRKEGQNVTLSCEQNLNHDAMYWYRQDPGQGLRLIYYSQIVNDFQKGDIAEGYSVSREKKESFPLTVTSAQKNPTAFYLCATSVFNQPQHFGDGTRLSIL.

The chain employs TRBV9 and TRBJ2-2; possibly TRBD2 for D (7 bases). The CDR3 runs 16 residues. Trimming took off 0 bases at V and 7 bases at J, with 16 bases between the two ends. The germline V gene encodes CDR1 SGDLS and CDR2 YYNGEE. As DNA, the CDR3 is TGTGCCAGCAGCGTAGATGGGGGGGCGCCCGGCGGGGAGCTGTTTTTT. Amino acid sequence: CASSVDGGAPGGELFF.

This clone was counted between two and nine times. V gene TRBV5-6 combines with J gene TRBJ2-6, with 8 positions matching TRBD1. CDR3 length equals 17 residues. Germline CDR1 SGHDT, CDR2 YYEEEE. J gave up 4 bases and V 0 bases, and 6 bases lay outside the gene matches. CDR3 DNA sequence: TGTGCCAGCAGCTTGGAGCAGGGGGCGGCCGGGGCCAACGTCCTGACTTTC. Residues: CASSLEQGAAGANVLTF. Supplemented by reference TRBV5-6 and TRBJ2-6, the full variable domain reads DAGVTQSPTHLIKTRGQQVTLRCSPKSGHDTVSWYQQALGQGPQFIFQYYEEEERQRGNFPDRFSGHQFPNYSSELNVNALLLGDSALYLCASSLEQGAAGANVLTFGAGSRLTVL.

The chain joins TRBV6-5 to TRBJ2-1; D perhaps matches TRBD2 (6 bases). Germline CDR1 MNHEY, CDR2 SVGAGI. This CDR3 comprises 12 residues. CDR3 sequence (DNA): TGTGCTCTGGGGACTTACCCCTTAAATTGGTTCTTC. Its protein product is CALGTYPLNWFF.

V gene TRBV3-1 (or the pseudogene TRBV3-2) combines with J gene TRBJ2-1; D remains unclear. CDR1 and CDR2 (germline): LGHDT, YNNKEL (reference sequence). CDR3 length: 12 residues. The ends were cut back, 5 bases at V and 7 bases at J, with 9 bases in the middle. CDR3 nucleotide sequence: TGTGCCAGCAGCTTTCTCCTGAATGAGCAGTTCTTC. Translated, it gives CASSFLLNEQFF.

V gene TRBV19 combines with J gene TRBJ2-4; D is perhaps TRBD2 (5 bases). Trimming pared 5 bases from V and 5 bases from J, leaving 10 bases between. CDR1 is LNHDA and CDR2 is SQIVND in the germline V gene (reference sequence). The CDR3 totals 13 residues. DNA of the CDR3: TGTGCCAGTAGTCGGGGTCGAGAAAACATTCAGTACTTC. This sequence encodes CASSRGRENIQYF.

CDR3 nucleotide sequence: TGTGCCAGCAGCTTGGTCCGGAGTGAAGCTTTCTTT. It codes for CASSLVRSEAFF. The chain recombines TRBV5-8 with TRBJ1-1; D not certain. Trimming stripped 0 bases from V and 7 bases from J, with 7 bases between. Per the germline V gene, CDR1 is SGHTS and CDR2 is YDEGEE. This CDR3 region has 12 residues.

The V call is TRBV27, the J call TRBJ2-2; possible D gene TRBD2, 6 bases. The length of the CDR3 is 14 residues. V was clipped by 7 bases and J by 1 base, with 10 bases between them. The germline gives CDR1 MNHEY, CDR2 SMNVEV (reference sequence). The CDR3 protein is CASTGTLNTGELFF. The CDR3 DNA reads TGTGCCAGCACCGGGACTTTGAACACCGGGGAGCTGTTTTTT.

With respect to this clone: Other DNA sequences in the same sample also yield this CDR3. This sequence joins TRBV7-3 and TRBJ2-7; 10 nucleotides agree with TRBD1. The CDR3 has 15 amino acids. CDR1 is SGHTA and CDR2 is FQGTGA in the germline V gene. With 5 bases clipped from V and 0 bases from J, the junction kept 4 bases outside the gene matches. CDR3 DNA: TGTGCCAGCAGCCCCGACAGGGGGCCCTCCTACGAGCAGTACTTC. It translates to CASSPDRGPSYEQYF.

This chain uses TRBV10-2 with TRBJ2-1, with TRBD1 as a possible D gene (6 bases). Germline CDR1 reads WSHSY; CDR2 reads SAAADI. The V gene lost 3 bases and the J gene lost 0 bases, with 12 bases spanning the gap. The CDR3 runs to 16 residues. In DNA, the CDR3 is TGCGCCAGCAGTGATCCCGTGACAGGCTCCTACAATGAGCAGTTCTTC. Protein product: CASSDPVTGSYNEQFF.

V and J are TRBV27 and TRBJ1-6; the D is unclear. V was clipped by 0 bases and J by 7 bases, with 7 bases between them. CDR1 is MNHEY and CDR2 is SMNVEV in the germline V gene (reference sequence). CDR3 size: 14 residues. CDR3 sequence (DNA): TGTGCCAGCAGTTTATCTAGTAGAAATTCACCCCTCCACTTT. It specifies CASSLSSRNSPLHF.

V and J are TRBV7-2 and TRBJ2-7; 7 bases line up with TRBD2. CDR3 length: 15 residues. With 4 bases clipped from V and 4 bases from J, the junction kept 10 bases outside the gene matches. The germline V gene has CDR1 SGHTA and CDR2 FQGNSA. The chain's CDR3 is CASSYDPSGVYEQYV. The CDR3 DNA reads TGTGCCAGCAGCTACGATCCTAGCGGAGTATACGAGCAGTACGTC.

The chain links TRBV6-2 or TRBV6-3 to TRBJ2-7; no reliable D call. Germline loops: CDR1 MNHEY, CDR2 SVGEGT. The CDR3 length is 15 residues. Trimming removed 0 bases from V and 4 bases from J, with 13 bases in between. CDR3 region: CASSYSNADFYEQYV. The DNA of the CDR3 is TGTGCCAGCAGTTACTCGAACGCCGACTTTTACGAGCAGTACGTC.